This TCR beta chain was captured by sequencing in a study of cytomegalovirus exposure and HLA in healthy donors. A word on this clone: Its antigen is as yet unknown.

Trimming removed 0 bases at V and 3 bases at J, with 9 bases between. The CDR3 is made up of 15 amino acids. Per germline, CDR1 SGHNT and CDR2 YYREEE (reference sequence). PCR amplification relied on 60 Vbeta primers (plus 13 Jbeta primers). Method: immunoSEQ multiplex PCR; TCRdb's copy keeps in-frame clones and lacks some. The data show roughly 200,000 clones, with 85% seen just once and about 2% held by the top ten. Study-level points and caveats: Cytomegalovirus status was reportedly diagnosed by the classifier with high specificity and sensitivity. Specific recognition of CMV antigens was confirmed in vitro for a few chains (all CMV-associated).

This clonotype was obtained from a woman in her 50s in good health and CMV-seronegative. The chain links TRBV5-4 to TRBJ2-2, with a possible D match to TRBD2 (5 bases). Source material: PBMCs. CDR3 protein: CASSLVSVDTGELFF. The CDR3 coding sequence is TGTGCCAGCAGCTTGGTTAGCGTCGACACCGGGGAGCTGTTTTTT.